The 23 T cell receptor beta chains below come from one sample, sequenced in a study of persistence of HIV-infected CD4 T cells. Stimulation used approximately 10 ug/mL lysate from CMV-infected fibroblasts. CD4+ T cells upregulating both CD40 ligand and CD69 were sorted as responding cells. This was the immunoSEQ version 4 assay in survey mode. The table came from immunoSEQ multiplex PCR; TCRdb's copy has only in-frame clones and leaves some out. Counted here are around 13,000 clones, roughly 70% occurring once; the ten biggest clones make up about a sixth. For these receptors, no antigen is known. The input for sequencing was CD4+ T cells sorted from PBMCs after roughly 19-hour stimulation, taken from a patient who received antiretroviral therapy. Receptors were obtained from an adult man with HIV who was CMV-seropositive.

The chain recombines TRBV5-5 with TRBJ2-1, with 14 bases identical to TRBD2. Looked up from germline, CDR1 is SGHKS and CDR2 is YYEKEE (reference sequence). J was trimmed by 12 bases and V by 4 bases; bases with no gene match: 9. The CDR3 spans 15 residues. This CDR3 reads CASSRGLAGAGGQFF. The CDR3 DNA reads as TGTGCCAGCAGCAGGGGACTAGCGGGGGCCGGGGGGCAGTTCTTC.

The chain couples TRBV19 to TRBJ1-4, with D hard to call. V gave up 3 bases and J gave up 12 bases, with 14 bases separating them. In germline, CDR1 is LNHDA, CDR2 SQIVND (reference sequence). The CDR3 has 13 amino acids. CDR3 nucleotide sequence: TGTGCCAGTAGTATCCCACGGCGCGGCGAACTGTTTTTT. Translation gives CASSIPRRGELFF.

J is TRBJ2-7 and V is TRBV18, with TRBD2 matching 7 bases. Germline V gene data show CDR1 as KGHSH and CDR2 as LQKENI. The CDR3 spans 13 residues. J gave up 5 bases and V 3 bases, and 4 bases lay outside the gene matches. The CDR3: CASSPGGVNEQYF. CDR3 nucleotide sequence: TGTGCCAGCTCACCGGGAGGGGTTAACGAGCAGTACTTC.

The chain joins TRBV2 to TRBJ2-2; perhaps TRBD1 as D (5 bases). Germline CDR1 SNHLY, CDR2 FYNNEI. V was shortened by 4 bases and J by 7 bases, with 19 bases between the two germline ends. The CDR3 length is 16 residues. CDR3 sequence: CASSAPRPGAIGELFF. CDR3 in DNA: TGTGCCAGCAGTGCCCCGAGACCTGGGGCGATCGGGGAGCTGTTTTTT.

The rearrangement links TRBV4-2 to TRBJ2-7, with 8 bases matching TRBD2. This CDR3 comprises 16 residues. Germline loops: CDR1 LGHNA, CDR2 YNFKEQ. With 3 bases clipped from V and 5 bases from J, the junction kept 12 bases outside the gene matches. The DNA for the CDR3 is TGTGCCAGCAGCCAGCGGACCTCGGGGGGGCCCCACGAGCAGTACTTC. Its protein product is CASSQRTSGGPHEQYF.

The chain uses TRBV28 and TRBJ1-5; the match to TRBD1 covers 7 bases. Germline values: CDR1 MDHEN, CDR2 SYDVKM. The V and J ends lost 7 bases and 9 bases, in that order; junction bases with no gene match: 12. This CDR3 is built from 14 residues. The CDR3 here is CASMSGTAQSPQHF. The CDR3 coding sequence is TGTGCCAGCATGAGCGGGACAGCTCAATCGCCCCAGCATTTT.

CDR3 amino acids: CASGRDQPQHF. CDR3 bases: TGTGCCAGCGGGAGGGATCAGCCCCAGCATTTT. This rearrangement joins TRBV6-5 to TRBJ1-5; the D is unclear. The CDR3 runs to 11 residues. Trimming took 8 bases from V and 5 from J, leaving 7 bases between them. The V gene's germline CDR1 is MNHEY and CDR2 SVGAGI.

V is TRBV5-1 and J is TRBJ1-1; TRBD1 might be the D (6 bases). The CDR3 is made up of 15 amino acids. Germline CDR1 SGHRS, CDR2 YFSETQ. V lost 4 bases to trimming and J lost 4 bases, with 17 bases between them. The CDR3 region has the DNA TGCGCCAGCAGCGTAAAACAGGGAGAGGCCACTGAAGCTTTCTTT. Translating gives CASSVKQGEATEAFF.

This clone is deemed large. J is TRBJ2-3 and V is TRBV28; D possibly corresponds to TRBD2 (6 bases). V was trimmed by 2 bases and J by 12 bases, leaving 15 bases between them. Germline CDR1 MDHEN, CDR2 SYDVKM. The CDR3 covers 13 residues. Here the CDR3 reads CASSLGTPNSQYF. The CDR3 DNA reads as TGTGCCAGCAGTTTAGGGACTCCCAATTCACAGTATTTT.

The chain recombines TRBV19 with TRBJ2-7; no reliable D call. Germline lookup yields CDR1 LNHDA and CDR2 SQIVND (reference sequence). V was cut by 6 bases and J by 3 bases, with 15 bases left in between. The CDR3 spans 14 residues. CDR3 sequence: CASSPLGANYEQYF. The CDR3 DNA reads TGTGCCAGTAGCCCCCTTGGTGCGAACTACGAGCAGTACTTC.

The chain combines TRBV21-1 with TRBJ2-7; the table's D gene call, TRBD1, was not cross checked with the DNA. TRBV21-1 is listed as a pseudogene. CDR3 size: 17 residues. The CDR3 is CASSIDEGGGSSYEQYF. The CDR3 DNA is TGTGCCAGCAGCATCGATGAAGGGGGCGGGTCCTCCTACGAGCAGTACTTC.

The rearrangement joins TRBV21-1 to TRBJ2-3; the listed D gene, TRBD2, was not tested against the DNA. TRBV21-1 is described as a pseudogene. This CDR3 contains 17 residues. CDR3 residues: CASSKAQRAGTTDTQYF. The CDR3 DNA sequence: TGTGCCAGCAGCAAAGCCCAACGTGCGGGGACCACAGATACGCAGTATTTT.

This clone is large. This chain joins TRBV3-1 (or the pseudogene TRBV3-2) and TRBJ2-7, with 9 bases that match TRBD2. The CDR3 extends over 15 amino acids. Per germline, CDR1 LGHDT and CDR2 YNNKEL (reference sequence). V dropped 4 bases and J dropped 2; count of bases not matched to a gene: 6. DNA for the CDR3: TGTGCCAGCAGCCTTGAGCGGGGGGCTCCCTACGAGCAGTACTTC. Protein: CASSLERGAPYEQYF.

This clone has a handful of counts. The chain employs TRBV11-1 and TRBJ2-7; D might be TRBD1 (5 bases). Germline CDR1 is SGHAT and CDR2 is FQDESV (reference sequence). V was trimmed by 8 bases and J by 5 bases, leaving 16 bases between them. This CDR3 region has 13 residues. The CDR3 is CASGSGISHEQYF. CDR3 nucleotide sequence: TGTGCCAGCGGATCAGGGATCTCGCACGAGCAGTACTTC.

The gene calls are TRBV7-6 and TRBJ1-2; possible D gene TRBD1, 6 bases. V lost 3 bases and J lost 4, with 9 bases in between. This CDR3 has 13 residues. The germline CDR1 and CDR2 sequences are SGHVS and FNYEAQ. The CDR3 nucleotides are TGTGCCAGCAGCTTGGGGGGCAGCTATGGCTACACCTTC. It yields the protein CASSLGGSYGYTF.

The rearrangement uses TRBV5-5 and TRBJ2-7; maybe TRBD1 (6 bases). CDR1 and CDR2 (germline): SGHKS, YYEKEE (reference sequence). This CDR3 spans 15 amino acids. Trimming left V 4 bases short and J 2 bases short, with 16 bases between. The CDR3 region is CASSPTGTTAYEQYF. CDR3 sequence (DNA): TGTGCCAGCAGCCCAACGGGGACAACCGCCTACGAGCAGTACTTC.

This clone was observed a few times. This chain joins TRBV18 and TRBJ1-6; 8 bases align to TRBD1. The CDR3 has 16 amino acids. J lost 9 bases, V lost 6 bases, and 13 bases had no gene match. CDR1 and CDR2 (germline): KGHSH, LQKENI. The CDR3 loop is CASSPGQGSIGSPLHF. CDR3 in DNA: TGTGCCAGCTCTCCCGGACAGGGTAGTATCGGTTCACCCCTCCACTTT. The full variable domain, completed using reference TRBV18 and TRBJ1-6, is NAGVMQNPRHLVRRRGQEARLRCSPMKGHSHVYWYRQLPEEGLKFMVYLQKENIIDESGMPKERFSAEFPKEGPSILRIQQVVRGDSAAYFCASSPGQGSIGSPLHFGNGTRLTVT.

The gene calls are TRBV6-5 and TRBJ1-4; the match to TRBD1 covers 7 bases. This CDR3 region has 14 residues. J was trimmed by 8 bases and V by 6 bases; bases with no gene match: 9. Germline V lookup: CDR1 MNHEY, CDR2 SVGAGI. The CDR3 reads CASSRTGAREKLFF. The CDR3 bases are TGTGCCAGCAGCCGGACAGGCGCGAGGGAAAAACTGTTTTTT.

The chain employs TRBV7-3 and TRBJ2-1; D may be TRBD2 (6 bases). Trimming shortened V by 1 base and J by 6 bases, and 13 bases separated the two germline ends. The CDR3 loop spans 15 amino acids. Germline CDR1 SGHTA, CDR2 FQGTGA. CDR3 residues: CASSLIGGTVNEQFF. CDR3 in DNA: TGTGCCAGCAGCTTAATAGGAGGGACGGTCAATGAGCAGTTCTTC.

The chain carries TRBV14 and TRBJ1-2; D is ambiguous. Trimming pared 2 bases from V and 5 bases from J, leaving 12 bases between. From germline, CDR1 is SGHDN and CDR2 FVKESK. This CDR3 region has 14 residues. The CDR3 here is CASSQPRTMYGYTF. For the CDR3, the DNA is TGTGCCAGCAGCCAACCCAGAACTATGTATGGCTACACCTTC.

V gene TRBV6-5 combines with J gene TRBJ2-7, with D maybe TRBD2 (6 bases). This CDR3 is 15 amino acids long. The ends were cut back, 4 bases at V and 4 bases at J, with 17 bases in the middle. Germline assignment: CDR1 MNHEY and CDR2 SVGAGI. CDR3 DNA sequence: TGTGCCAGCAGTTCCCCTCGGGGGTACTTTTACGAGCAGTACTTC. Translated: CASSSPRGYFYEQYF.

As concerns this clone: Different DNA sequences within this sample yield the same CDR3. This chain links TRBV5-1 with TRBJ2-3; perhaps TRBD1 as D (5 bases). The CDR3 consists of 14 residues. The germline CDR1 and CDR2 sequences are SGHRS and YFSETQ. V lost 0 bases, J lost 6 bases, and 11 bases lay in between. The CDR3 loop reads CASSLGGGSDTQYF. The CDR3 nucleotides are TGCGCCAGCAGCTTGGGGGGCGGATCTGATACGCAGTATTTT.

This rearrangement joins TRBV27 to TRBJ2-1, with D possibly being TRBD1 (6 bases). CDR1 and CDR2 from the germline V gene are MNHEY and SMNVEV (reference sequence). This CDR3 comprises 14 residues. The germline V and J ends were trimmed by 5 bases and 3 bases, with 11 bases remaining between them. CDR3 amino acids: CASSPRTVYNEQFF. CDR3 sequence (DNA): TGTGCCAGCAGTCCTCGGACAGTCTACAATGAGCAGTTCTTC.